The present T cell receptor (beta chain) was sequenced within a study of beta chain features in type 1 diabetes. Study-level points and caveats: Patients with type 1 diabetes carried fewer insertions and had more deletions at their VDJ junctions. When cDNA is sequenced, cells with high TCR expression could be over-represented.

TCRB transcripts that were expressed got sequenced, as all of the isolated RNA had been reverse transcribed. TCRdb's copy holds only in-frame clones and misses some; the assay was immunoSEQ multiplex PCR. Among some 410,000 clones listed, roughly 11% were seen once. As regards this clone: Its antigen remains unknown.

Germline CDR1 is SEHNR and CDR2 is FQNEAQ (reference sequence). The CDR3 totals 14 residues. Trimming shortened V by 10 bases and J by 2 bases, and 15 bases separated the two germline ends. Sorting of CD4+ naive, central memory, regulatory and stem cell-like memory cells was performed via CD45RO/CCR7/CD25/CD127/CD95/CD27. The chain carries TRBV7-9 and TRBJ2-1; D perhaps matches TRBD1 (7 bases). The sample comprised naive CD4+ T cells from blood. This receptor was obtained from a woman aged 18-30 years in good health. The CDR3, as DNA: TGTGCCACCCCCGGGGGACAGACCTACAATGAGCAGTTCTTC. Its protein product is CATPGGQTYNEQFF.